The present T cell receptor (beta chain) was sequenced within a study of regulatory T cells in long-lasting Graves disease. For TCR beta, libraries came from iRepertoire HTBI primers and Arm-PCR of CDR3 regions. Original analysis: Sample data revealed fewer than 70 TRBV and 14 TRBJ segments. TCRdb independently ran MiXCR on the multiplex PCR reads; one entry per CDR3 protein. V and J calls and clone size were set by TCRdb, not the authors. The profile shows approximately 470,000 distinct CDR3 sequences, 16% of them singletons. Time point meaning: newly diagnosed GD, antithyroid drugs for less than 3 months. With RNA extracted from PBMCs as input, the TCR library was made. With 0 bases removed from V and 7 bases from J, the gap between germline ends came to 16 bases. Germline V CDR1 and CDR2: MNHNY, SVGAGI (reference sequence). The CDR3 is made up of 16 amino acids. This sample also belongs to another study, concerning T cells in Graves' hyperthyroidism and ophthalmopathy. That study adds: These patients, aged 18 to 65, had recently diagnosed hyperthyroidism lasting under 2 months. Most thyroid clonotypes that were expanded above 0.001 also turned up in blood.

The TCR comes from a man in his forties with Graves disease. This sample comprised peripheral blood mononuclear cells (PBMCs), obtained at new diagnosis, from a patient treated with antithyroid drugs. J is TRBJ2-1 and V is TRBV6-6; TRBD2 is a possible D gene (5 bases). CDR3 sequence: CASSYSLRLRMNEQFF. Written as DNA, the CDR3 is TGTGCCAGCAGTTACTCGTTGAGACTACGGATGAATGAGCAGTTCTTC.